This paragraph covers one TCR beta chain sequence. The germline V and J ends were trimmed by 0 bases and 5 bases, with 11 bases remaining between them. The V gene's germline CDR1 is GTSNPN and CDR2 SVGIG (reference sequence). This CDR3 is built from 13 residues. Original methodology: Researchers report that nucleated cell counts were estimated from reference gene primer amplification. Only in-frame clones appear in the TCRdb table, and some are missing; sequencing was by immunoSEQ multiplex PCR. V and J calls and clone size are as listed in that table; D and trimming were resolved from the DNA. The table lists 280,000 or so clones, approximately 85% of them singletons. This study enrolled people aged about 18 to 100 from roughly 24 US geographic areas. Cohorts were determined from participant-reported clinical history. The data were taken from a study of blood T cell repertoires in COVID-19. On the study more broadly: PBMCs, B-cell-depleted T cells, or T cells provided the cDNA or gDNA that made up the material.

Sequenced sample: PBMCs or T cells enriched from blood (not recorded which). V usage is TRBV30 and J usage is TRBJ2-7; D not certain. This TCR was sampled from a man aged 25-45 years who had recovered from COVID-19. The CDR3 nucleotides read TGTGCCTGGAGTGTCTACGGTCTCAACGAGCAGTACTTC. It encodes CAWSVYGLNEQYF.